A selection of T cell receptor beta chains follows, all from one sample in a study of blood T cells in healthy people across ages. TCRdb recomputed calls from the 5' RACE reads with MiXCR, one row per CDR3 protein. This sample has under 700,000 distinct CDR3 sequences, with 20% to 30% found just once. This sample was shared with a second study, whose subject was T cells of mothers and their children.

The sequenced sample consisted of blood. These receptors came from a boy between 10 and 17 years old in good health. The CDR3 runs from the conserved cysteine through the conserved F or W.

TRBV6-5	TRBJ2-1	CAASSKGGGAYNEQFF
TRBV29-1	TRBJ2-5	CSVDDGRGETQYF
TRBV20-1	TRBJ2-5	CSASGRGRDVRQETQYF
TRBV21-1	TRBJ2-3	CASSKNINTQYF
TRBV6-5	TRBJ1-2	CASSTEDRPYGYTF
TRBV29-1	TRBJ2-2	CSALPDLPTGELFF
TRBV20-1	TRBJ2-7	CSAAQVPKQYF
TRBV29-1	-	CSPNKSYEQYF
TRBV5-6	TRBJ2-2	CASSSDRVTGELFF
TRBV29-1	TRBJ1-2	CSVAPWAGGDYGYTF